These T cell receptor beta chains were read from a single sample in a study of spatial heterogeneity in lung cancer. TCRdb ran MiXCR on the 5' RACE reads and lists one entry per CDR3 protein. In the table there are about 11,000 distinct CDR3 sequences, about 7.4% of which are singletons. The source material was lung tumor tissue, sampled at surgery. The receptor set was obtained from a female donor with early-stage non-small cell lung cancer. The CDR3 runs from the conserved cysteine through the conserved F or W. Each record gives: D gene, clone size, V gene, J gene, CDR3 DNA, CDR3 protein. D genes are given only for firm matches. Size is omitted from some rows. Given values are once, few, many or a class for expanded clones.

D gene: NA; clone size: NA; V gene: TRBV20-1; J gene: TRBJ2-5; CDR3 DNA: TGCAGTGCTAACACCGGGGCAGGGGAAGAGACCCAGTACTTC; CDR3 protein: CSANTGAGEETQYF
D gene: NA; clone size: many; V gene: TRBV25-1; J gene: TRBJ1-4; CDR3 DNA: TGTGCCAGCAGTGAAGGCAGGGTGGGCGAAAAACTGTTTTTT; CDR3 protein: CASSEGRVGEKLFF
D gene: TRBD1; clone size: many; V gene: TRBV28; J gene: TRBJ2-7; CDR3 DNA: TGTGCCAGCAGTGCCCCGGGACAGGGGTACGAGCAGTACTTC; CDR3 protein: CASSAPGQGYEQYF
D gene: NA; clone size: many; V gene: TRBV20-1; J gene: TRBJ1-1; CDR3 DNA: TGCAGTGCTAAGACGGGACACCTGAACACTGAAGCTTTCTTT; CDR3 protein: CSAKTGHLNTEAFF
D gene: NA; clone size: many; V gene: TRBV7-8; J gene: TRBJ2-5; CDR3 DNA: TGTGCCAGCAGCCTCGTCGGCCGAGAGACCCAGTACTTC; CDR3 protein: CASSLVGRETQYF
D gene: TRBD1; clone size: many; V gene: TRBV11-2; J gene: TRBJ1-5; CDR3 DNA: TGTGCCAGCAAACGGACAGGGTCGAATCAGCCCCAGCATTTT; CDR3 protein: CASKRTGSNQPQHF
D gene: TRBD2; clone size: many; V gene: TRBV29-1; J gene: TRBJ2-3; CDR3 DNA: TGCAGCTCTACTGGGACTAGCGGGGGGCCCACAGATACGCAGTATTTT; CDR3 protein: CSSTGTSGGPTDTQYF
D gene: NA; clone size: many; V gene: TRBV11-2; J gene: TRBJ1-5; CDR3 DNA: TGTGCCAGCAGCCAGGGGAAAGGTCAGCCCCAGCATTTT; CDR3 protein: CASSQGKGQPQHF
D gene: NA; clone size: many; V gene: TRBV28; J gene: TRBJ1-3; CDR3 DNA: TGTGCCAGCAGTTTAGTCTCGGGCGGATTCCCCTCTGGAAACACCATATATTTT; CDR3 protein: CASSLVSGGFPSGNTIYF
D gene: TRBD1; clone size: NA; V gene: TRBV12-3/TRBV12-4; J gene: TRBJ1-1; CDR3 DNA: TGTGCCAGCAGGACGGACAGGGCCACTGAAGCTTTCTTT; CDR3 protein: CASRTDRATEAFF
D gene: NA; clone size: NA; V gene: TRBV11-1; J gene: TRBJ2-3; CDR3 DNA: TGTGCCAGCAGCCTGTCCGACTTCGGTACGCAGTATTTT; CDR3 protein: CASSLSDFGTQYF
D gene: NA; clone size: medium-sized; V gene: TRBV9; J gene: TRBJ2-5; CDR3 DNA: TGTGCCAGCAGCGTAGATGGACGGCCCCAAGAGACCCAGTACTTC; CDR3 protein: CASSVDGRPQETQYF
D gene: NA; clone size: medium-sized; V gene: TRBV24-1; J gene: TRBJ2-6; CDR3 DNA: TGTGCCGCCTGCCCCTGGGCGCGAGGGGCCAACGTCCTGACTTTC; CDR3 protein: CAACPWARGANVLTF
D gene: NA; clone size: many; V gene: TRBV23-1; J gene: TRBJ2-1; CDR3 DNA: TGCGCCAGCAGTCGGTCGTATAGGGTTCTAGGGCAGTTCTTC; CDR3 protein: CASSRSYRVLGQFF
D gene: TRBD2; clone size: medium-sized; V gene: TRBV5-6; J gene: TRBJ2-7; CDR3 DNA: TGTGCCAGCAGCTTGGGAGCGGGGGGGGACGAGCAGTACTTC; CDR3 protein: CASSLGAGGDEQYF
D gene: TRBD1; clone size: many; V gene: TRBV5-1; J gene: TRBJ2-3; CDR3 DNA: TGCGCCAGCAGCTCGGGGACAGGGAGTGCAGATACGCAGTATTTT; CDR3 protein: CASSSGTGSADTQYF
D gene: NA; clone size: NA; V gene: TRBV20-1; J gene: TRBJ1-1; CDR3 DNA: TGCAGTGCTCGGACAATCACTGAAGCTTTCTTT; CDR3 protein: CSARTITEAFF
D gene: TRBD2; clone size: many; V gene: TRBV7-9; J gene: TRBJ2-7; CDR3 DNA: TGTGCCAGCAGCGACTTAGCGGGTCTAGACGAGCAGTACTTC; CDR3 protein: CASSDLAGLDEQYF
D gene: NA; clone size: many; V gene: TRBV20-1; J gene: TRBJ2-4; CDR3 DNA: TGCAGTGCTAGTTCTGCAGGGAACATTCAGTACTTC; CDR3 protein: CSASSAGNIQYF
D gene: NA; clone size: many; V gene: TRBV12-3/TRBV12-4; J gene: TRBJ1-1; CDR3 DNA: TGTGCCAGCAGTTTAGCGCTTAGGACTGAAGCTTTCTTT; CDR3 protein: CASSLALRTEAFF
D gene: TRBD2; clone size: medium-sized; V gene: TRBV15; J gene: TRBJ2-3; CDR3 DNA: TGTGCCACCAGCACCCCGACTAGCATGGCAGATACGCAGTATTTT; CDR3 protein: CATSTPTSMADTQYF
D gene: NA; clone size: many; V gene: TRBV7-2; J gene: TRBJ1-2; CDR3 DNA: TGTGCCAGCAGCTCAAGGGCTAACTATGGCTACACCTTC; CDR3 protein: CASSSRANYGYTF
D gene: TRBD1; clone size: NA; V gene: TRBV29-1; J gene: TRBJ1-1; CDR3 DNA: TGCAGCGGAGCACCGGGACAGGGAAGCACTGAAGCTTTCTTT; CDR3 protein: CSGAPGQGSTEAFF
D gene: TRBD2; clone size: medium-sized; V gene: TRBV7-2; J gene: TRBJ2-5; CDR3 DNA: TGTGCCAGCAGCGCGAGGCTCAGCGGGGGGGCCTTTGAGACCCAGTACTTC; CDR3 protein: CASSARLSGGAFETQYF
D gene: NA; clone size: many; V gene: TRBV11-1; J gene: TRBJ1-1; CDR3 DNA: TGTGCCAGCAGCTTATGGTCCGCGAACACTGAAGCTTTCTTT; CDR3 protein: CASSLWSANTEAFF
D gene: NA; clone size: NA; V gene: TRBV7-8; J gene: TRBJ2-3; CDR3 DNA: TGTGCCAGCTCTCAGGGGCGGGGGATCGTTACGCAGTATTTT; CDR3 protein: CASSQGRGIVTQYF
D gene: NA; clone size: many; V gene: TRBV28; J gene: TRBJ1-3; CDR3 DNA: TGTGCCACCCTGTCCGGACCCGTCGCTGGAAACACCATATATTTT; CDR3 protein: CATLSGPVAGNTIYF
D gene: TRBD1; clone size: many; V gene: TRBV20-1; J gene: TRBJ1-1; CDR3 DNA: TGCAGTGCTAGGAGGACAGGGAAGACTGAAGCTTTCTTT; CDR3 protein: CSARRTGKTEAFF
D gene: NA; clone size: medium-sized; V gene: TRBV6-1; J gene: TRBJ2-1; CDR3 DNA: TGTGCCAGCAGTGAAAGGAGCCTTCGGGATGAGCAGTTCTTC; CDR3 protein: CASSERSLRDEQFF
D gene: NA; clone size: many; V gene: TRBV14; J gene: TRBJ2-7; CDR3 DNA: TGTGCCAGCAGCCAAGGACTCTTCTACGAGCAGTACTTC; CDR3 protein: CASSQGLFYEQYF
D gene: TRBD1; clone size: many; V gene: TRBV5-1; J gene: TRBJ1-1; CDR3 DNA: TGCGCCAGCAGCTACGGACAGGGCACTGAAGCTTTCTTT; CDR3 protein: CASSYGQGTEAFF
D gene: TRBD1; clone size: many; V gene: TRBV6-1; J gene: TRBJ1-4; CDR3 DNA: TGTGCCAGCAGTGAAGGGCAGGGGGCGGAAAAACTGTTTTTT; CDR3 protein: CASSEGQGAEKLFF
D gene: NA; clone size: medium-sized; V gene: TRBV7-2; J gene: TRBJ1-5; CDR3 DNA: TGTGCCAGCAGCTTAGCTCTCCGGACAGATAATCAGCCCCAGCATTTT; CDR3 protein: CASSLALRTDNQPQHF
D gene: TRBD1; clone size: many; V gene: TRBV28; J gene: TRBJ1-2; CDR3 DNA: TGTGCCAGCCTCCGGGACAGAGAGACTAACTATGGCTACACCTTC; CDR3 protein: CASLRDRETNYGYTF
D gene: NA; clone size: medium-sized; V gene: TRBV2; J gene: TRBJ1-4; CDR3 DNA: TGTGCCACCGCCGCCTCACGAGGTCACGGAGAAAAACTGTTTTTT; CDR3 protein: CATAASRGHGEKLFF
D gene: NA; clone size: many; V gene: TRBV7-2; J gene: TRBJ1-5; CDR3 DNA: TGTGCCAGCACCATATCCGGAATAGGCAATCAGCCCCAGCATTTT; CDR3 protein: CASTISGIGNQPQHF
D gene: NA; clone size: many; V gene: TRBV20-1; J gene: TRBJ2-1; CDR3 DNA: TGCAGTGCTAGAGATTGGGCAGGATCACAGAATGAGCAGTTCTTC; CDR3 protein: CSARDWAGSQNEQFF
D gene: NA; clone size: medium-sized; V gene: TRBV27; J gene: TRBJ1-2; CDR3 DNA: TGTGCCAGCAGTTTCTCCGGTAACGAAGGCTACACCTTC; CDR3 protein: CASSFSGNEGYTF
D gene: TRBD1; clone size: few; V gene: TRBV6-6; J gene: TRBJ2-1; CDR3 DNA: TGTGCCAGCAGACATCACGACAGGGAATACAATGAGCAGTTCTTC; CDR3 protein: CASRHHDREYNEQFF
D gene: NA; clone size: many; V gene: TRBV10-3; J gene: TRBJ1-3; CDR3 DNA: TGTGCCATCAGGGACAGCTCTGGAAACACCATATATTTT; CDR3 protein: CAIRDSSGNTIYF